This entry describes one T cell receptor (beta chain). This specimen belongs to a study of T cells in Graves' hyperthyroidism and ophthalmopathy. The V segment lost 6 bases and the J segment 5 bases; nucleotides outside the gene matches: 8. The CDR3 spans 15 residues. Germline CDR1 and CDR2: SNHLY and FYNNEI. The investigators amplified TCR beta CDR3 regions from RNA transcripts. HTBI primers drove first-round RT-PCR of the TCR CDR3. TCRdb reanalysed the multiplex PCR reads using MiXCR and keeps one entry per CDR3 protein. The sample includes about 47,000 distinct CDR3 sequences, roughly 50% of them seen just once. Clinical symptoms, serum thyroxine and TRAb, thyroid ultrasound and orbital computed tomography together formed the diagnostic basis.

The genes are TRBV2 and TRBJ2-5, with 11 bases identical to TRBD1. The sample consisted of peripheral blood or thyroid tissue (not recorded which). The TCR comes from a man aged 18 to 30 with Graves' hyperthyroidism. In nucleotides, the CDR3 is TGTGCCAGCAGCCTGGACGGGACAGGGGGTGAGACCCAGTACTTC. Its translation: CASSLDGTGGETQYF.